Each of the 28 T cell receptor beta chains below was sequenced from the same sample in a study of control samples from healthy donors and cancer patients. Data came from immunoSEQ multiplex PCR; TCRdb stores just in-frame clones and leaves some out. Of 90,000 to 100,000 clones in the sample, 70% to 80% are singletons; the top ten hold about 10%. Source material: blood. The source is a woman aged 25 to 39 in good health.

V usage is TRBV5-4 and J usage is TRBJ2-7; 9 nucleotides agree with TRBD1. CDR3 length equals 15 residues. CDR1 is SGHNT, CDR2 YYREEE, per germline (reference sequence). V dropped 4 bases and J dropped 0; count of bases not matched to a gene: 5. This CDR3 is CASSEGQGSSYEQYF. CDR3 nucleotides: TGTGCCAGCAGCGAGGGACAGGGAAGCTCCTACGAGCAGTACTTC.

V and J are TRBV29-1 and TRBJ2-3; D perhaps matches TRBD2 (5 bases). Trimming took 5 bases from V and 1 from J, leaving 10 bases between them. This CDR3 comprises 13 residues. CDR1 SQVTM and CDR2 ANQGSEA come from the germline V gene. In nucleotides, the CDR3 is TGCAGCGTTCTTCCCGGGGGCACAGATACGCAGTATTTT. Residues: CSVLPGGTDTQYF.

The chain has TRBV11-2 and TRBJ1-1; D is undetermined. Looked up from germline, CDR1 is SGHAT and CDR2 is FQNNGV. This CDR3 spans 17 amino acids. Trimming cost V 3 bases and J 2 bases, with 19 bases left between them. The CDR3 sequence: CASSFLLPRRGNTEAFF. CDR3 coding DNA: TGTGCCAGCAGCTTCCTCCTTCCAAGACGGGGAAACACTGAAGCTTTCTTT.

This chain's CDR3 is CASSLLRGGAETQYF. In nucleotides, the CDR3 is TGTGCCAGCAGCTTACTACGAGGAGGGGCTGAGACCCAGTACTTC. The rearrangement joins TRBV11-2 to TRBJ2-5, with a tentative D call TRBD2 (6 bases). This CDR3 contains 15 residues. The germline V gene encodes CDR1 SGHAT and CDR2 FQNNGV. Trimming removed 2 bases at V and 5 bases at J, with 15 bases between.

The chain joins TRBV2 to TRBJ1-2, with 7 bases aligning to TRBD1. CDR1 and CDR2 (germline): SNHLY, FYNNEI. The junction had 6 bases not matched to a gene; V was cut back by 5 bases and J by 6 bases. This CDR3 comprises 13 residues. In nucleotides, the CDR3 is TGTGCCAGCAGTCTCGACAGGGACCATGGCTACACCTTC. This encodes CASSLDRDHGYTF.

This clone occurred a few times. The chain couples TRBV9 to TRBJ2-2; a possible D gene is TRBD1 (5 bases). The CDR3 totals 14 residues. Trimming cost V 2 bases and J 1 base, with 6 bases left between them. CDR1 SGDLS and CDR2 YYNGEE come from the germline V gene. CDR3 coding DNA: TGTGCCAGCAGCGTTACAGGGAACACCGGGGAGCTGTTTTTT. It is translated as CASSVTGNTGELFF.

The chain recombines TRBV6-5 with TRBJ1-2; TRBD1 is a possible D gene (5 bases). The V end was cut by 6 bases, the J end by 2 bases, with 13 bases between. The CDR3 is made up of 14 amino acids. Germline V lookup: CDR1 MNHEY, CDR2 SVGAGI. CDR3 sequence: CASRNGEGNYGYTF. CDR3 sequence (DNA): TGTGCCAGCAGAAACGGGGAGGGGAACTATGGCTACACCTTC.

J is TRBJ1-2 and V is TRBV21-1; the DNA was not used to check the table's D call, TRBD1. TRBV21-1 is annotated as a pseudogene. The CDR3 sequence is 14 residues long. This CDR3 reads CASSIRGDSYGYTF. CDR3 in DNA: TGTGCCAGCAGCATCAGGGGCGACAGCTATGGCTACACCTTC.

The genes are TRBV12-5 and TRBJ2-3; D is undetermined. V lost 0 bases, J lost 4 bases, and 14 bases lay in between. The CDR3 consists of 16 residues. Per the germline V gene, CDR1 is LGHNT and CDR2 is FRNRAP. The CDR3 here is CASGLVRGVGPDTQYF. As DNA, the CDR3 is TGTGCTAGTGGTTTGGTACGAGGTGTAGGGCCAGATACGCAGTATTTT.

The chain couples TRBV27 to TRBJ1-5; tentatively, D is TRBD1 (5 bases). V was shortened by 5 bases and J by 0 bases, with 17 bases between the two germline ends. There are 17 residues in the CDR3. The germline gives CDR1 MNHEY, CDR2 SMNVEV (reference sequence). The CDR3 protein is CASSPRGMINSNQPQHF. CDR3 coding DNA: TGTGCCAGCAGTCCCCGGGGGATGATCAATAGCAATCAGCCCCAGCATTTT.

The CDR3 is CASSWASARETQYF. The CDR3 region has the DNA TGTGCCAGCAGTTGGGCTAGCGCTCGAGAGACCCAGTACTTC. The chain recombines TRBV27 with TRBJ2-5; perhaps TRBD2 as D (6 bases). The CDR3 spans 14 residues. Germline CDR1 MNHEY, CDR2 SMNVEV (reference sequence). V was trimmed by 4 bases and J by 4 bases, leaving 13 bases between them.

J is TRBJ1-1 and V is TRBV11-2, with unresolved D. Trimming shortened V by 1 base and J by 1 base, and 7 bases separated the two germline ends. The length of the CDR3 is 14 residues. Germline-derived CDR1 and CDR2 are SGHAT and FQNNGV. In DNA form, the CDR3 reads TGTGCCAGCAGCTTAGGGACGGCGAACACTGAAGCTTTCTTT. It is translated as CASSLGTANTEAFF.

This rearrangement joins TRBV5-1 to TRBJ1-2; 7 nucleotides line up with TRBD1. This CDR3 has 15 amino acids. From germline, CDR1 is SGHRS and CDR2 YFSETQ. Trimming cost V 0 bases and J 7 bases; bases outside gene matches: 9. This chain's CDR3 is CASSLEGQRASGYTF. In DNA, the CDR3 is TGCGCCAGCAGCTTGGAGGGACAGCGGGCTTCTGGCTACACCTTC.

The rearrangement uses TRBV27 and TRBJ2-1; maybe TRBD1 (6 bases). The germline V gene has CDR1 MNHEY and CDR2 SMNVEV (reference sequence). V shed 10 bases and J shed 0 bases, with 13 bases lying between them. The CDR3 contains 14 residues. CDR3 nucleotide sequence: TGTGCCACCTATAAGGACAGCTCCTACAATGAGCAGTTCTTC. The encoded protein is CATYKDSSYNEQFF.

This clone was recorded only once. This rearrangement joins TRBV9 to TRBJ2-5, with D maybe TRBD1 (5 bases). Trimming took off 0 bases at V and 3 bases at J, with 6 bases between the two ends. Per germline, CDR1 SGDLS and CDR2 YYNGEE. The CDR3 totals 13 residues. The CDR3 DNA is TGTGCCAGCAGCGTAGAAGGGGAAGAGACCCAGTACTTC. Translated, it gives CASSVEGEETQYF.

The chain joins TRBV30 to TRBJ1-6, with TRBD1 identical over 7 bases. Germline CDR1 reads GTSNPN; CDR2 reads SVGIG (reference sequence). CDR3 length equals 15 residues. V shed 0 bases, J shed 8 bases, and the junction held 7 bases outside the gene matches. The CDR3 region is CAWSVVDREDSPLHF. The CDR3 DNA follows: TGTGCCTGGAGTGTTGTCGACAGGGAGGATTCACCCCTCCACTTT.

This clone appeared a single time. The chain combines TRBV15 with TRBJ1-2; perhaps TRBD1 as D (5 bases). The CDR3 runs to 16 residues. V was pared by 1 base and J by 5 bases, with 17 bases between. Germline CDR1 is LNHNV and CDR2 is YYDKDF (reference sequence). The CDR3 protein is CATSRGRKGWGYGYTF. For the CDR3, the DNA is TGTGCCACCAGCAGAGGACGAAAGGGGTGGGGTTATGGCTACACCTTC.

The chain links TRBV6-6 to TRBJ2-7; TRBD1 is a possible D gene (7 bases). Trimming removed 6 bases at V and 0 bases at J, with 15 bases between. The V gene's germline CDR1 is MNHNY and CDR2 SVGAGI (reference sequence). The CDR3 covers 15 residues. The CDR3, as DNA: TGTGCCAGCAGCCGGGGGACAGCGAGCTCCTACGAGCAGTACTTC. Encoded protein: CASSRGTASSYEQYF.

The chain recombines TRBV7-2 with TRBJ1-5; D remains unclear. CDR1 SGHTA and CDR2 FQGNSA come from the germline V gene. The CDR3 runs 13 residues. V shed 0 bases and J shed 5 bases, with 5 bases lying between them. The CDR3 region is CASSLARYQPQHF. The CDR3 DNA reads TGTGCCAGCAGCTTAGCCAGATATCAGCCCCAGCATTTT. Looking up the rest from reference TRBV7-2 and TRBJ1-5 gives the full variable domain: GAGVSQSPSNKVTEKGKDVELRCDPISGHTALYWYRQSLGQGLEFLIYFQGNSAPDKSGLPSDRFSAERTGGSVSTLTIQRTQQEDSAVYLCASSLARYQPQHFGDGTRLSIL.

The chain combines TRBV6-5 with TRBJ2-1, with TRBD2 matching over 9 bases. Germline lookup yields CDR1 MNHEY and CDR2 SVGAGI. The CDR3 length is 14 residues. The J segment lost 15 bases and the V segment lost 8 bases, leaving 17 bases of the junction unmatched. This chain's CDR3 is CASGPGTSSPPRFF. CDR3 DNA: TGTGCCAGCGGACCAGGGACTAGCTCTCCCCCTAGGTTCTTC.

This rearrangement joins TRBV9 to TRBJ2-7, with TRBD1 matching over 7 bases. V was pared by 3 bases and J by 3 bases, with 3 bases of the junction left unmatched. This CDR3 comprises 13 residues. Germline V gene sequence: CDR1 SGDLS, CDR2 YYNGEE. The CDR3 loop is CASSAGQDYEQYF. CDR3 DNA: TGTGCCAGCAGCGCCGGACAGGACTACGAGCAGTACTTC.

This clone has only a few counts. V and J are TRBV12-5 and TRBJ1-1; possibly TRBD1 for D (6 bases). CDR1 is LGHNT, CDR2 FRNRAP, per germline. The V gene lost 4 bases and the J gene lost 7 bases, with 16 bases spanning the gap. The CDR3 contains 14 residues. The chain's CDR3 is CASGSTGTRREAFF. The CDR3 nucleotides read TGTGCTAGTGGTTCCACCGGGACACGCCGTGAAGCTTTCTTT. Filled out from reference TRBV12-5 and TRBJ1-1, the complete variable domain reads DARVTQTPRHKVTEMGQEVTMRCQPILGHNTVFWYRQTMMQGLELLAYFRNRAPLDDSGMPKDRFSAEMPDATLATLKIQPSEPRDSAVYFCASGSTGTRREAFFGQGTRLTVV.

The chain uses TRBV5-4 and TRBJ2-7; D gene uncertain. This CDR3 has 12 amino acids. Germline values: CDR1 SGHNT, CDR2 YYREEE (reference sequence). V was cut by 0 bases and J by 10 bases, with 11 bases left in between. CDR3 residues: CASSLDSGEQYF. The CDR3 bases are TGTGCCAGCAGCTTGGACTCTGGAGAACAGTACTTC.

This rearrangement joins TRBV2 to TRBJ1-3; D is unclear. CDR3 length: 14 amino acids. In germline, CDR1 is SNHLY, CDR2 FYNNEI. V lost 2 bases, J lost 0 bases, and 5 bases lay in between. The CDR3 spells CASSESHSGNTIYF. The DNA for the CDR3 is TGTGCCAGCAGTGAATCCCACTCTGGAAACACCATATATTTT.

This sequence joins TRBV10-3 and TRBJ2-5, with D uncertain. CDR1 ENHRY and CDR2 SYGVKD come from the germline V gene. The ends were cut back, 0 bases at V and 5 bases at J, with 4 bases in the middle. The CDR3 is 12 amino acids. Written as DNA, the CDR3 is TGTGCCATCAGTGAGTCGCTGGAGACCCAGTACTTC. The encoded protein is CAISESLETQYF.

The rearrangement links TRBV9 to TRBJ2-1, with D uncertain. The CDR3 length is 13 residues. In germline, CDR1 is SGDLS, CDR2 YYNGEE. The V end was cut by 3 bases, the J end by 5 bases, with 9 bases between. CDR3 nucleotides: TGTGCCAGCAGCGCGCAACCGGACAATGAGCAGTTCTTC. Translating gives CASSAQPDNEQFF.

Regarding this clone: In this CDR3 the conserved last residue, phenylalanine or tryptophan, is missing, so a read error is likely. The limits of the CDR3 on the DNA are not certain, so only TCRdb's listed CDR3 is given. The CDR3 sequence is CSVGQFGDI. The J gene is TRBJ1-1, the V gene TRBV29-1; TRBD1, the table's D call, lacks a check against the DNA. The CDR3 length is 9 residues, termini included. Germline-derived CDR1 and CDR2 are SQVTM and ANQGSEA.

This sequence joins TRBV18 and TRBJ2-7, with D perhaps matching TRBD1 (6 bases). CDR3 length: 15 residues. Germline CDR1 KGHSH, CDR2 LQKENI. Trimming cost V 5 bases and J 2 bases, with 16 bases left between them. CDR3 bases: TGTGCCAGCTCAGACCAATACAGGGTACCCTACGAGCAGTACTTC. It codes for CASSDQYRVPYEQYF.